Presented here are 23 T cell receptor beta chains from one specimen sequenced in a study of blood T cells in healthy people across ages. Then a second PCR, running roughly 7 to 11 cycles, was carried out with a sample-barcoded 5' primer and a J-beta primer mix. Each CDR3 protein is one row after TCRdb ran MiXCR on the 5' RACE reads. The sample has approximately 600,000 distinct CDR3 sequences, under 70% seen once. Input material: blood. The source is a man aged 55-75 years in good health.

J is TRBJ2-5 and V is TRBV11-3; possibly TRBD1 for D (6 bases). Germline assignment: CDR1 SGHNT and CDR2 YENEEA. Trimming shortened V by 4 bases and J by 11 bases, and 26 bases separated the two germline ends. This CDR3 region has 16 residues. The CDR3 sequence: CASSSGGRGARNEQYF. The CDR3 bases are TGTGCCAGCAGCTCCGGCGGCAGGGGTGCAAGGAATGAGCAGTACTTC.

This clonotype occurred a few times. The V gene is TRBV12-3 or TRBV12-4, the J gene TRBJ1-2; the match to TRBD1 covers 9 bases. The length of the CDR3 is 15 residues. Losses at the gene ends were 4 bases for V and 3 bases for J; bases not matched to a gene: 6. CDR3 nucleotides: TGTGCCAGCAGTTCCCCGGGACAGGGCCACTATGGCTACACCTTC. Protein product: CASSSPGQGHYGYTF.

The V call is TRBV2, the J call TRBJ2-5, with D perhaps matching TRBD2 (6 bases). The J call may be faulty, since TRBJ2-7 better matches the DNA end. Per the germline V gene, CDR1 is SNHLY and CDR2 is FYNNEI. This CDR3 comprises 12 residues. CDR3 nucleotide sequence: TGTGCCAGCAGGGGGTCTAGCGACGAGCAGTACTTC. Residues: CASRGSSDEQYF.

The chain is built from TRBV2 and TRBJ2-1; D is ambiguous. The CDR3 runs 13 residues. Trimming cost V 2 bases and J 5 bases, with 7 bases left between them. The V gene's germline CDR1 is SNHLY and CDR2 FYNNEI. The CDR3, as DNA: TGTGCCAGCAGTGAAACCGGGCACAATGAGCAGTTCTTC. Protein: CASSETGHNEQFF.

V is TRBV5-1 and J is TRBJ1-1; D is ambiguous. Germline CDR1 SGHRS, CDR2 YFSETQ. There are 16 residues in the CDR3. V was pared by 0 bases and J by 4 bases, with 16 bases between. For the CDR3, the DNA is TGCGCCAGCAGCTTGGAACCGGGGATCCGAACCACTGAAGCTTTCTTT. It yields the protein CASSLEPGIRTTEAFF.

This clonotype appeared a few times. The rearrangement joins TRBV6-5 to TRBJ1-2; unclear D gene. Trimming pared 0 bases from V and 4 bases from J, leaving 6 bases between. The germline V gene has CDR1 MNHEY and CDR2 SVGAGI. The CDR3 is 13 amino acids. The CDR3 nucleotides are TGTGCCAGCAGTTACTCGTCGGCCTATGGCTACACCTTC. Protein: CASSYSSAYGYTF.

The J gene is TRBJ2-1, the V gene TRBV4-1; weak D call: TRBD2 (7 bases). V lost 4 bases to trimming and J lost 10 bases, with 26 bases between them. The germline CDR1 and CDR2 sequences are MGHRA and YSYEKL. The CDR3 length is 17 residues. The DNA for the CDR3 is TGCGCCAGCAGCCTCAACACGGGCCAGTCAAAGGGGGGGGAGCAGTTCTTC. It codes for CASSLNTGQSKGGEQFF.

The gene calls are TRBV4-2 and TRBJ2-5, with D unclear. Trimming removed 1 base from V and 2 bases from J, with 14 bases in between. CDR1 and CDR2 from the germline V gene are LGHNA and YNFKEQ. The CDR3 is 16 residues long. CDR3 sequence reads: CASSQALDPPQETQYF. DNA of the CDR3: TGTGCCAGCAGCCAAGCTCTAGACCCTCCACAAGAGACCCAGTACTTC.

For the CDR3, the DNA is TGTGCCAGCAGCGCGAGTTTTCGGAATACGCAGTATTTT. It is translated as CASSASFRNTQYF. The chain uses TRBV9 and TRBJ2-3; D is unclear. V was clipped by 3 bases and J by 7 bases, with 12 bases between them. The CDR3 loop spans 13 amino acids. Germline lookup yields CDR1 SGDLS and CDR2 YYNGEE.

In its sample, this clonotype was seen a few times. The rearrangement joins TRBV18 to TRBJ1-2; D uncertain. In germline, CDR1 is KGHSH, CDR2 LQKENI. Deletions cut 3 bases from V and 6 bases from J, with 23 bases between. CDR3 length: 17 residues. The CDR3 is CASSPLRQAGFGDGYTF. The CDR3 DNA sequence: TGTGCCAGCTCACCCCTACGCCAGGCCGGGTTTGGGGATGGCTACACCTTC.

This clonotype was observed once. The chain links TRBV20-1 to TRBJ2-5, with 11 bases lining up with TRBD2. Germline trimming cut 5 bases from V and 4 bases from J; bases unmatched to any gene: 9. Germline CDR1 DFQATT, CDR2 SNEGSKA (reference sequence). The CDR3 has 15 amino acids. CDR3 in amino acids: CSAAIRTSGPETQYF. CDR3 DNA: TGCAGTGCTGCGATAAGGACTAGCGGGCCAGAGACCCAGTACTTC.

V and J are TRBV18 and TRBJ2-7; unclear D gene. V was shortened by 0 bases and J by 2 bases, with 17 bases between the two germline ends. The CDR3 runs 17 residues. CDR1 is KGHSH and CDR2 is LQKENI in the germline V gene. The CDR3 nucleotides are TGTGCCAGCTCACCACCAGGCCAGGTCGGGTGGGCCTACGAGCAGTACTTC. Translation gives CASSPPGQVGWAYEQYF. Full variable domain (missing parts from reference TRBV18 and TRBJ2-7): NAGVMQNPRHLVRRRGQEARLRCSPMKGHSHVYWYRQLPEEGLKFMVYLQKENIIDESGMPKERFSAEFPKEGPSILRIQQVVRGDSAAYFCASSPPGQVGWAYEQYFGPGTRLTVT.

This chain joins TRBV7-9 and TRBJ2-7; the match to TRBD2 covers 7 bases. V was clipped by 2 bases and J by 1 base; unmatched bases: 5. Germline CDR1 is SEHNR and CDR2 is FQNEAQ (reference sequence). This CDR3 has 15 residues. The CDR3 region has the DNA TGTGCCAGCAGCTTATCGGGGGGAAAGTCCTACGAGCAGTACTTC. Protein sequence: CASSLSGGKSYEQYF.

The chain employs TRBV27 and TRBJ2-1; the D call may be TRBD1 or TRBD2 (5 bases each). Germline assignment: CDR1 MNHEY and CDR2 SMNVEV (reference sequence). The CDR3 loop spans 13 amino acids. Trimming took off 4 bases at V and 12 bases at J, with 16 bases between the two ends. For the CDR3, the DNA is TGTGCCAGCAGTTCCACGACGGTGGGGGTGCAGTTCTTC. It codes for CASSSTTVGVQFF.

V is TRBV11-2 and J is TRBJ2-1, with TRBD1 as a possible D gene (6 bases). The CDR3 consists of 15 residues. From germline, CDR1 is SGHAT and CDR2 FQNNGV. V lost 0 bases and J 12 bases, leaving 18 bases between the germline ends. The CDR3 bases are TGTGCCAGCAGCTTAGACTCCGGACAGCCCGCCCGGCAGTTCTTC. Translating it yields CASSLDSGQPARQFF.

The J gene is TRBJ2-1, the V gene TRBV28; D is unclear. Germline V lookup: CDR1 MDHEN, CDR2 SYDVKM. The CDR3 is 15 amino acids. Trimming stripped 4 bases from V and 10 bases from J, with 20 bases between. This CDR3 reads CASSSPGTITREQFF. The CDR3 DNA reads TGTGCCAGCAGTTCCCCCGGAACCATCACGAGGGAGCAGTTCTTC.

V is TRBV27 and J is TRBJ2-1; 10 bases are shared with TRBD2. The CDR3 is 15 residues long. CDR1 is MNHEY, CDR2 SMNVEV, per germline (reference sequence). The V and J ends lost 7 bases and 10 bases, in that order; junction bases with no gene match: 13. CDR3 nucleotide sequence: TGTGCCAGCACCACAGGGGTAGCGGGAGGAAAGGAGCAGTTCTTC. It yields the protein CASTTGVAGGKEQFF.

The chain has TRBV2 and TRBJ2-7; 8 bases map to TRBD2. The J call may be wrong; the DNA end is better matched by TRBJ2-5. CDR3 length equals 13 residues. CDR1 and CDR2 from the germline V gene are SNHLY and FYNNEI. DNA of the CDR3: TGTGCCAGCAGTGTAGCGGGGCCCGCGACCCAGTACTTC. Encoded protein: CASSVAGPATQYF.

The V call is TRBV20-1, the J call TRBJ1-2, with D possibly being TRBD1 (6 bases). The CDR3 sequence is 11 residues long. CDR1 is DFQATT, CDR2 SNEGSKA, per germline (reference sequence). Trimming shortened V by 5 bases and J by 8 bases, and 12 bases separated the two germline ends. DNA for the CDR3: TGCAGTGCTCAGCTGGGGGGCGGCTACACCTTC. As protein: CSAQLGGGYTF.

In this sample, this clonotype turned up many times. The chain uses TRBV24-1 and TRBJ2-1; TRBD1 matches at 7 bases. V lost 3 bases and J lost 5; bases outside the gene matches: 9. Per the germline V gene, CDR1 is KGHDR and CDR2 is SFDVKD. The CDR3 has 16 amino acids. The CDR3, as DNA: TGTGCCACCAGTGATGCGCCGGGACAGAAAAACAATGAGCAGTTCTTC. This encodes CATSDAPGQKNNEQFF.

This clonotype was observed at least ten times. V and J are TRBV28 and TRBJ1-1, with 8 bases matching TRBD1. Germline V gene sequence: CDR1 MDHEN, CDR2 SYDVKM. This CDR3 contains 12 residues. Trimming at V came to 4 bases and at J to 12 bases, leaving 7 bases not matched to a gene. The CDR3 region has the DNA TGTGCCAGCAGTTCCGGACAGGGTTTTACTTTCTTT. This sequence encodes CASSSGQGFTFF. Drawing the rest from reference TRBV28 and TRBJ1-1, the complete variable domain is DVKVTQSSRYLVKRTGEKVFLECVQDMDHENMFWYRQDPGLGLRLIYFSYDVKMKEKGDIPEGYSVSREKKERFSLILESASTNQTSMYLCASSSGQGFTFFGQGTRLTVV.

V gene TRBV10-3 combines with J gene TRBJ1-2; 8 nucleotides line up with TRBD1. V trimming: 3 bases; J trimming: 6 bases; junction bases outside the gene matches: 9. The CDR3 has 15 residues. Germline CDR1 is ENHRY and CDR2 is SYGVKD. CDR3 coding DNA: TGTGCCATCAGTGACATGGCCAGGGGGCCGAATGGCTACACCTTC. Protein sequence: CAISDMARGPNGYTF.

The V call is TRBV20-1, the J call TRBJ2-4; 8 bases match TRBD2. Judging by the DNA end, TRBJ2-7 fits better; the J call may be wrong. The germline V gene encodes CDR1 DFQATT and CDR2 SNEGSKA (reference sequence). The CDR3 spans 16 residues. The CDR3, as DNA: TGCAGTGCTAGTGCCCCGGGACTAGGGTCCTTTTACGAGCAGTACTTC. Its protein is CSASAPGLGSFYEQYF.